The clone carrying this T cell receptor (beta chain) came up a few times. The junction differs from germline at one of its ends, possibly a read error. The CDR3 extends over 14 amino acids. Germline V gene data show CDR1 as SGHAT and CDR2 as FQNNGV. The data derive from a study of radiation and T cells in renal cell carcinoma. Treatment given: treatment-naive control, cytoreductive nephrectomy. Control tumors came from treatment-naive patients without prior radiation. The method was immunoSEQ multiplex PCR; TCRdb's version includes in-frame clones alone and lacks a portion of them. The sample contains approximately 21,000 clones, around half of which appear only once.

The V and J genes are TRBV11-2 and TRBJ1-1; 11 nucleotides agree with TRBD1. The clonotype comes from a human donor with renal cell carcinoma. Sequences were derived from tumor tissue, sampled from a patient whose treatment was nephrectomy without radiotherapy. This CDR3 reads CASSRGQGATEAFF. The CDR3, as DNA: TGCGCCAGCAGCCGTGGACAGGGGGCGACTGAAGCTTTCTTT.